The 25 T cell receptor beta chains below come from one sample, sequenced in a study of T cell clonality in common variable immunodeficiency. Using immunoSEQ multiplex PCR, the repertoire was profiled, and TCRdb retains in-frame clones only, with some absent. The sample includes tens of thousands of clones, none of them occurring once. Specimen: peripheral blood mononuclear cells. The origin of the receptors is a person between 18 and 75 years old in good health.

This CDR3 is CASSPMTDPGLEQYF. Partial CDR3 DNA: TGTGCCAGCTCACCAATGACGGATCCGGGACTCGAG. The chain has TRBV18 and TRBJ2-7; a possible D gene is TRBD2 (6 bases). The read gets to within 3 residues of the CDR3 end, and the germline J gene fills in the rest. CDR1 and CDR2 from the germline V gene are KGHSH and LQKENI. The V end was cut by 2 bases, the J end by 6 bases, with 17 bases between. CDR3 size: 15 residues.

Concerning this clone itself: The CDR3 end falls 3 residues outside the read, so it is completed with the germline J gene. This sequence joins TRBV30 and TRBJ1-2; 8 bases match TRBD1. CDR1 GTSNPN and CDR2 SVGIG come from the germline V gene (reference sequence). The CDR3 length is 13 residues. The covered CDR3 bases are TGTGCCTGGTCCGGGACAGGCGACAATGAC. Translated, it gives CAWSGTGDND. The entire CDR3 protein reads CAWSGTGDNDYTF.

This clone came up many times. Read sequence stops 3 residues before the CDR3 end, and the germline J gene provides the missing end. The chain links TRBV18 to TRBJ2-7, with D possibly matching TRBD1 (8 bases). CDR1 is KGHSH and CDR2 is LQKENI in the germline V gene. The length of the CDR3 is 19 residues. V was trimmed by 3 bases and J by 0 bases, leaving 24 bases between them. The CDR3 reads CASSPNQGARLADSYEQYF. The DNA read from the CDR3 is TGTGCCAGCTCACCGAACCAGGGGGCCCGGCTAGCGGACTCCTACGAG.

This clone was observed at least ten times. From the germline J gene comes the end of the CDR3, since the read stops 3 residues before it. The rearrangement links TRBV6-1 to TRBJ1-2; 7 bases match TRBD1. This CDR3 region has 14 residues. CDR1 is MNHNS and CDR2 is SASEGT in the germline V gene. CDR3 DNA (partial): TGTGCCAGCAGTGACCGACAGGGAAAGCACAGC. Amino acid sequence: CASSDRQGKHS. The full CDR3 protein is CASSDRQGKHSYTF.

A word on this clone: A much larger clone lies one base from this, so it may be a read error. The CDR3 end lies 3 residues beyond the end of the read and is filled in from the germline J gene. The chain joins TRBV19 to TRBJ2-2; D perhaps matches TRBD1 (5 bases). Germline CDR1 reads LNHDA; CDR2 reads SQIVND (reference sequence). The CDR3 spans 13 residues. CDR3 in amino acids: CASRGQGYEKLFF. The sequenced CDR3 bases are TGTGCCAGTAGAGGGCAGGGCTATGAAAAG.

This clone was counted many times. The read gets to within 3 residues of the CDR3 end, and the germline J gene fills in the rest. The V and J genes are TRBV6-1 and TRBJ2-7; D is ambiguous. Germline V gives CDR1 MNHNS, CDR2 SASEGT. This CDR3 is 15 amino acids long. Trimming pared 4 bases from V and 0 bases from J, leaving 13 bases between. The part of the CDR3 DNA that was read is TGTGCCAGCAGTGCCCTCCCGTCGGGCTCCTACGAG. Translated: CASSALPSGSYE. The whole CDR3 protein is CASSALPSGSYEQYF.

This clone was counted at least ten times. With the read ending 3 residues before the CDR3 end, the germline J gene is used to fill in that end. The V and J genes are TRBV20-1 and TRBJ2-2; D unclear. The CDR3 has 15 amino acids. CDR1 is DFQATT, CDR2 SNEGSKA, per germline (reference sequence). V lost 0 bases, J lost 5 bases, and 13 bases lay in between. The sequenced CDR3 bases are TGCAGTGCTAGAGATTCCCCTTTGAGGACCGGGGAG. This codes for CSARDSPLRTGE. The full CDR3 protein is CSARDSPLRTGELFF.

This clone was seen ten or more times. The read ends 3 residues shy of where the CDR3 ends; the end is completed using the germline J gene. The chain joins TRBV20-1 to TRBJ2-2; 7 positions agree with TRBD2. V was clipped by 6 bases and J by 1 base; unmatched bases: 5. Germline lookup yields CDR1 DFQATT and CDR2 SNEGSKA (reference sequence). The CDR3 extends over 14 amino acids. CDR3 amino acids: CSATSVMNTGELFF. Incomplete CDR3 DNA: TGCAGTGCAACTAGCGTAATGAACACCGGGGAG.

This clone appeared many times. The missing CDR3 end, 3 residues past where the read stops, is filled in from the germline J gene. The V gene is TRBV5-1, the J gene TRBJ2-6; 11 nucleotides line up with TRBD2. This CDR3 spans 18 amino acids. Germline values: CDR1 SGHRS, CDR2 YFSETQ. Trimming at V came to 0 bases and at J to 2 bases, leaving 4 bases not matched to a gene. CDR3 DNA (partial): TGCGCCAGCAGCTTGGCACTAGCGGGAGATACTGGGGCCAACGTC. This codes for CASSLALAGDTGANV. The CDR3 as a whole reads CASSLALAGDTGANVLTF.

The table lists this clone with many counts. CDR3 bases read: TGTGCCAGCAGCTTAAAAGCGGGGGGACCAGATACG. This sequence encodes CASSLKAGGPDT. The full CDR3 protein is CASSLKAGGPDTQYF. The rearrangement joins TRBV13 to TRBJ2-3; 9 bases line up with TRBD2. The read ends 3 residues shy of where the CDR3 ends; the end is completed using the germline J gene. Germline lookup yields CDR1 PRHDT and CDR2 FYEKMQ (reference sequence). The V segment lost 2 bases and the J segment 4 bases; nucleotides outside the gene matches: 4. The CDR3 contains 15 residues.

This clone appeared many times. CDR3 in amino acids: CASSLPGGLLGELFF. Incomplete CDR3 DNA: TGTGCCAGCAGCCTACCGGGGGGACTACTCGGGGAG. The gene calls are TRBV7-9 and TRBJ2-2; 7 nucleotides agree with TRBD2. The sequenced fragment ends 3 residues before the CDR3 boundary, so the rest is inferred from the germline J gene. Germline V gene data show CDR1 as SEHNR and CDR2 as FQNEAQ (reference sequence). This CDR3 comprises 15 residues. The trim removed 5 bases at V and 7 bases at J, leaving 10 bases unmatched.

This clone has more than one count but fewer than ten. The DNA read from the CDR3 is TGTGCCAGTATCTATAGGGCAGGGGTGGGGGACACTGAA. Its translation is CASIYRAGVGDTE. The full CDR3 is CASIYRAGVGDTEAFF. The chain uses TRBV19 and TRBJ1-1, with TRBD1 as a possible D gene (6 bases). From the germline J gene comes the end of the CDR3, since the read stops 3 residues before it. CDR3 length: 16 amino acids. Germline V gene data show CDR1 as LNHDA and CDR2 as SQIVND (reference sequence). V lost 7 bases to trimming and J lost 3 bases, with 21 bases between them.

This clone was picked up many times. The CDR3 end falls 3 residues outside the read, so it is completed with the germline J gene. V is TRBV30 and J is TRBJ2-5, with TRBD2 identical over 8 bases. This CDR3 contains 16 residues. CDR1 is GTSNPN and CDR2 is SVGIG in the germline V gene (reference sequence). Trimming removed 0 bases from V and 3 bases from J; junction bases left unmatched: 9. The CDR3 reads CAWSVGWFSGEETQYF. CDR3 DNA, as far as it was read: TGTGCCTGGAGTGTAGGTTGGTTTAGCGGGGAAGAGACC.

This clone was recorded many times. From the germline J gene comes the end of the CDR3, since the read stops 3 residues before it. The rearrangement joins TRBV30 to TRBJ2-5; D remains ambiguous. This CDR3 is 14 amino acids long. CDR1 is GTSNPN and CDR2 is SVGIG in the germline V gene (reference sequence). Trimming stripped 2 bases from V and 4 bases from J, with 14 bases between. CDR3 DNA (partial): TGTGCCTGGAGTCGTTTCCGGGTTGGAGAGACC. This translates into CAWSRFRVGET. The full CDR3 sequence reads CAWSRFRVGETQYF.

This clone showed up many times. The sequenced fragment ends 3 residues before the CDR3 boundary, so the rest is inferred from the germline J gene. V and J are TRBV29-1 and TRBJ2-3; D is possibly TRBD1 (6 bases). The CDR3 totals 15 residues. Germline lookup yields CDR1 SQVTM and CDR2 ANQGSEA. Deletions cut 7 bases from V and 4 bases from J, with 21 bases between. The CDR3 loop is CSGSLRGIGADTQYF. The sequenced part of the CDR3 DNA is TGCAGCGGTTCTCTGAGGGGGATTGGAGCAGATACG.

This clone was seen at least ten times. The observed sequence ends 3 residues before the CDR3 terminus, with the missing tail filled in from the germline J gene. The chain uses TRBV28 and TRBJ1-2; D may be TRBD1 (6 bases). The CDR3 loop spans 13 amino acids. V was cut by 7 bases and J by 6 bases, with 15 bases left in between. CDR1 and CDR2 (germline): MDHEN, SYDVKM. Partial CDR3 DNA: TGTGCCAGCACCATTCGGGGGGCCGATGGC. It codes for CASTIRGADG. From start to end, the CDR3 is CASTIRGADGYTF.

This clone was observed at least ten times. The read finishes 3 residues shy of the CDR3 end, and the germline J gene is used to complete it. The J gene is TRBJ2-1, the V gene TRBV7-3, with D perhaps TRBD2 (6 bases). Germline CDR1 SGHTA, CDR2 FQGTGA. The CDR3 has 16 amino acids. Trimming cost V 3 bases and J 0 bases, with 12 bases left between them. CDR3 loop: CASSLDVAASYNEQFF. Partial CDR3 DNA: TGTGCCAGCAGCTTGGATGTAGCGGCCTCCTACAATGAG.

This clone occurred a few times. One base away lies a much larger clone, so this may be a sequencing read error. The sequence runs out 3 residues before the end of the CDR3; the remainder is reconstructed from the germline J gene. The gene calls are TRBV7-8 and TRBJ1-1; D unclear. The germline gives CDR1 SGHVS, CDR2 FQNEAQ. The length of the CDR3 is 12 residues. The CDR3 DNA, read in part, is TGTGCCAGCTGCTTATCCACCGAGGCA. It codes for CASCLSTEA. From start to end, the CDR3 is CASCLSTEAAFF.

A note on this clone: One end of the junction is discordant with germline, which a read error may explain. The CDR3 is CASSYFVTSQPQHF. The covered CDR3 bases are TGTGCTAGCAGCTACTTCGTAACGAGTCAGCCC. The gene calls are TRBV7-7 and TRBJ1-5; D gene unclear. The read is 3 residues too short to cover the CDR3 end, so that end is filled in from the germline J gene. The CDR3 contains 14 residues. Germline V gene lookup returns CDR1 SSHAT and CDR2 FNYEAQ (reference sequence). Full variable domain (outside the CDR3, taken from reference TRBV7-7 and TRBJ1-5): GAGVSQSPRYKVTKRGQDVTLRCDPISSHATLYWYQQALGQGPEFLTYFNYEAQPDKSGLPSDRFSAERPEGSISTLTIQRTEQRDSAMYRCASSYFVTSQPQHFGDGTRLSIL.

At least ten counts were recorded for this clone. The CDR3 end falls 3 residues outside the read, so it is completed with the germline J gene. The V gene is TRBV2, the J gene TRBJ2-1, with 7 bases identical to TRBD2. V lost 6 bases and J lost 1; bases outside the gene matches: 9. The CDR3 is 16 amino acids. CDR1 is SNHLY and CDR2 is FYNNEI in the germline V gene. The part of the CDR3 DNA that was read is TGTGCCAGCAGCCGAGAGGGACTATCTTCCTACAATGAG. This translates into CASSREGLSSYNE. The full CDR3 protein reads CASSREGLSSYNEQFF.

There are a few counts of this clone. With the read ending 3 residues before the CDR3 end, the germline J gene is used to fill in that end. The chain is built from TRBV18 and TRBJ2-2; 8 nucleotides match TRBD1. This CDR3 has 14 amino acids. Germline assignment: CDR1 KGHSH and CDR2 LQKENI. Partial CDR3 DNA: TGTGCCAGCTCACCGGACAGGGTGGGGGAAAAG. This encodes CASSPDRVGEK. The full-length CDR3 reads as CASSPDRVGEKLFF. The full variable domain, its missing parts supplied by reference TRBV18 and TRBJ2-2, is NAGVMQNPRHLVRRRGQEARLRCSPMKGHSHVYWYRQLPEEGLKFMVYLQKENIIDESGMPKERFSAEFPKEGPSILRIQQVVRGDSAAYFCASSPDRVGEKLFFGEGSRLTVL.

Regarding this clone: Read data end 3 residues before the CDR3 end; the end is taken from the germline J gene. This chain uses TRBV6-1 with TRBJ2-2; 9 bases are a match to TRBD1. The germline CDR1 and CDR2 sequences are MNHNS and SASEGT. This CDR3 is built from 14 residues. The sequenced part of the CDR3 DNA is TGTGCCAGCAGTGAAAACAGGGGGCGAGAAAAG. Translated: CASSENRGREK. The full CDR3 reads CASSENRGREKLFF.

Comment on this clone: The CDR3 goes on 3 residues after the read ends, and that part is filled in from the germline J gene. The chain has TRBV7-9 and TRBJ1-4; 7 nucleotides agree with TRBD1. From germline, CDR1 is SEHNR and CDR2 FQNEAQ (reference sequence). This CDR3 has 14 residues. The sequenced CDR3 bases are TGTGCCAGCAGTCCCCGGACAGGAAAGCCGGAA. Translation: CASSPRTGKPE. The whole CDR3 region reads CASSPRTGKPELFF. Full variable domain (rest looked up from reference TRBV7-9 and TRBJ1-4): DTGVSQNPRHKITKRGQNVTFRCDPISEHNRLYWYRQTLGQGPEFLTYFQNEAQLEKSRLLSDRFSAERPKGSFSTLEIQRTEQGDSAMYLCASSPRTGKPELFFGSGTQLSVL.

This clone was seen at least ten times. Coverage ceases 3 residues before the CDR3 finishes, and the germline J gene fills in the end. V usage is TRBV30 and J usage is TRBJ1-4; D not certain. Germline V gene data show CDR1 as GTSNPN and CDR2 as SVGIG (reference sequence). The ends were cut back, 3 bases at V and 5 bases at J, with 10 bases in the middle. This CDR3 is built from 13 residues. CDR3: CAWRAQENEKLFF. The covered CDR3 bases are TGTGCCTGGAGGGCCCAAGAAAATGAAAAA.

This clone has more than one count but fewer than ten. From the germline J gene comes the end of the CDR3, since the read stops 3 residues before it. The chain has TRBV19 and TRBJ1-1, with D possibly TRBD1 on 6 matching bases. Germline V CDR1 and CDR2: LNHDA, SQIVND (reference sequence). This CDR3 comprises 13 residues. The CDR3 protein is CASSYQGLETAFF. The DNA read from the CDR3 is TGTGCCAGTAGTTACCAGGGGCTAGAGACC.